What follows is one T cell receptor beta chain and its context. The target antigen is unknown. Germline V lookup: CDR1 SEHNR, CDR2 FQNEAQ (reference sequence). This CDR3 is built from 14 residues. V gave up 6 bases and J gave up 2 bases; unmatched junction bases: 5. This specimen comes from a study of T cell responses to AZD1222 COVID-19 vaccine. Study-wide points: Spike-specific TCRs gained breadth and depth after people received two AZD1222 doses. Just five or six AZD1222 recipients were seropositive at baseline. Donors, mostly white British, included more females; clonal diversity was possibly underestimated.

The data were produced by immunoSEQ multiplex PCR, yet TCRdb's version contains in-frame clones alone and is incomplete. Altogether fewer than 100,000 clones are present, roughly 84% being singletons, with the ten largest covering 12% to 15%. The clonotype originates from an adult who received the AZD1222 COVID-19 vaccine. Sequencing used peripheral blood, obtained 28 days after the second AZD1222 dose. This rearrangement joins TRBV7-9 to TRBJ2-5, with 8 bases that match TRBD1. The CDR3 here is CASRAGTGQETQYF. The DNA for the CDR3 is TGTGCCAGCAGAGCAGGGACAGGTCAAGAGACCCAGTACTTC.